This TCR beta chain was profiled in a study of blood T cell repertoires in COVID-19. This CDR3 is 15 amino acids long. Germline CDR1 MNHEY, CDR2 SMNVEV (reference sequence). The table came from immunoSEQ multiplex PCR; TCRdb's copy has only in-frame clones and leaves some out. The table shows 400,000 or so clones, with roughly 90% occurring only once. V and J are TRBV27 and TRBJ2-5; 9 bases fit TRBD1. This TCR was recovered from a man aged 18 to 30 with COVID-19, enrolled during active disease. Source material: peripheral blood. The DNA of the CDR3 is TGTTCCGGGGCGGGGACAGGGTGTTTATGGGAGACCCAGTACTTC. Translating it yields CSGAGTGCLWETQYF.